The T cell receptor beta chain under discussion was sequenced for a study of blood T cell repertoires in COVID-19 (dated by TCRdb to between 2020 and 2021). The study in broad terms: Samples covering the acute and convalescent phases of COVID-19 were provided by collaborators in the United States, Italy and Spain. Samples came from the ongoing ImmuneRACE study (first 160 participants) plus 1,254 subjects from 6 global collaborators. Nearly every sample came with metadata listing a de-identified subject ID, COVID-19 status, age in years and sex. Deeply sampled blood TCRbeta repertoires from subjects exposed to, actively infected with, or recovered from COVID-19 were included in the dataset. The repertoires were made available in a free public database intended to serve as a resource for research on the immune response to SARS-CoV-2. The material from the prospective study consisted of cDNA or gDNA derived from T cells, B-cell-depleted T cells, or PBMCs. Where available, HLA class I and class II types were taken from metadata supplied by the sample provider and were not determined by assay-based typing. The full study reports these points: How much clinical and demographic metadata was included differed by source and by participant, and the metadata was provided uncurated.

CDR1 and CDR2 are drawn from the germline V gene: SGDLS, YYNGEE. Measured from the cysteine to the phenylalanine, the CDR3 is 12 residues long. Just CDR3 DNA is preserved here, 36 bases in frame from base 1. The junction shows trimming of 6 bases on V and 8 bases on J, plus 13 bases between the germline ends. Note on this clone: The target of this receptor is not known. Base qualities are not recorded, but no much larger clone differs from it by a single base.

Collaborating institutions collected whole blood in K2EDTA tubes following their own protocols. For TCRbeta analysis, collaborators shipped samples as frozen whole blood, isolated PBMCs, or DNA extracted from either of those sample types. TCRbeta CDR3 regions were amplified from genomic DNA using the immunoSEQ Assay, a bias-controlled multiplex PCR. Under the source paper's analysis protocol: The number of nucleated cells in each sample was estimated by amplification of reference gene primers within the assay. To quantify the absolute abundance of each unique TCRbeta CDR3 rearrangement, sequence reads were collapsed and filtered. For each sample, productive Simpson clonality was calculated by taking the square root of Simpson's diversity index across productive rearrangements. Not all clones reach the TCRdb copy of this immuneACCESS table, which keeps in-frame sequences only. Checked studies attribute under half of the gap to unresolved V genes and leave the rest unexplained. V and J calls and clone size are copied from that table; D and trimming were computed from the DNA. The sample table holds about 87,000 clones, of which less than 80% were seen once. Approximately 4.4% of the sample rests with the top ten.

Recombination linked TRBV9 to TRBJ2-3; TRBD1 is possibly the D segment (5 matching bases). Sequenced sample: peripheral blood. This receptor was taken from a woman aged 50 to 60 with acute or convalescent COVID-19. The DNA sequence is given as TGTGCCAGCACCAGGGATGGGCGTACGCAGTATTTT. Its coded protein is CASTRDGRTQYF.